This TCR beta chain was captured in a study of blood T cell repertoires in COVID-19. On the study more broadly: Samples representing acute and convalescent COVID-19 were sourced from the United States, Italy and Spain. Sources were T cells, B-cell-depleted T cells, or PBMCs; the material itself was cDNA or gDNA.

Germline assignment: CDR1 MDHEN and CDR2 SYDVKM. The CDR3 extends over 16 amino acids. With V trimmed by 3 bases and J by 4 bases, 6 bases remained unmatched. Seattle-derived patients entered the study during active infection and were followed longitudinally. Study processing details: Amplification of reference gene primers provided the estimated nucleated cell counts. The method was immunoSEQ multiplex PCR; TCRdb's version includes in-frame clones alone and lacks a portion of them. V, J and clone size are those of that table, while D and trimming were read from the DNA. The sample lists 300,000 to 350,000 clones, roughly 90% occurring once.

The specimen was peripheral blood. The chain recombines TRBV28 with TRBJ1-1, with TRBD1 matching 12 bases. The clonotype comes from a woman aged 55-69 years with COVID-19, enrolled during active disease. The CDR3 nucleotides read TGTGCCAGCAGTTTCGGTTTGGGACAGGGGGCCACTGAAGCTTTCTTT. Amino acid sequence: CASSFGLGQGATEAFF.